Listed here is a single T cell receptor (beta chain). Its antigen is still unknown. This entry is derived from a study of pediatric ulcerative colitis. Study-wide findings and caveats: A couple of patients' blood samples yielded substantially fewer templates.

Assay used: immunoSEQ multiplex PCR; TCRdb lists only in-frame clones, some missing. Of 30,000 or so clones in the sample, roughly 81% were seen once. Rectal tissue came from one to two pinch biopsies taken at colonoscopy. What was sequenced was gut tissue. The TCR was taken from a boy younger than 18 with mild ulcerative colitis.

CDR3 amino acids: CASSSGLAGGPIPLYEQYF. CDR3 in DNA: TGTGCCAGCAGCTCCGGACTAGCGGGGGGACCTATCCCCCTCTACGAGCAGTACTTC. This chain joins TRBV5-4 and TRBJ2-7, with 14 bases lining up with TRBD2. The CDR3 sequence is 19 residues long. V was pared by 3 bases and J by 3 bases, with 14 bases of the junction left unmatched. CDR1 and CDR2 from the germline V gene are SGHNT and YYREEE (reference sequence).